The entry below describes one T cell receptor beta chain. What it recognizes is unknown. The entry originates in a study of siplizumab effects on memory and regulatory T cells. Profiling relied on immunoSEQ multiplex PCR, and the TCRdb table lists in-frame clones only, not all of them. The sample yields roughly 70,000 clones, 93% seen once. Study-wide points: On average, around 70% of mappable alloreactive CD4+ clones were Treg-derived under siplizumab, against about 25% in controls. Sequences below about 10^-5 frequency were poorly captured, limiting mapping of alloreactive clones. Memory T cells appeared less diverse than naive cells, which seemed to contribute substantially to alloresponse. Proliferating Tregs taken from siplizumab cultures were not shown to have a confirmed suppressive function.

Trimming shortened V by 3 bases and J by 6 bases, and 8 bases separated the two germline ends. The CDR3 runs to 12 residues. Germline CDR1 reads SEHNR; CDR2 reads FQNEAQ (reference sequence). Sequenced material: CD8+ T cells sorted from blood. This chain uses TRBV7-9 with TRBJ1-2, with D perhaps TRBD1 (5 bases). This receptor was obtained from a human donor in good health. This CDR3 is CASSFGRDGYTF. In nucleotides, the CDR3 is TGTGCCAGCAGCTTTGGCAGGGATGGCTACACCTTC.